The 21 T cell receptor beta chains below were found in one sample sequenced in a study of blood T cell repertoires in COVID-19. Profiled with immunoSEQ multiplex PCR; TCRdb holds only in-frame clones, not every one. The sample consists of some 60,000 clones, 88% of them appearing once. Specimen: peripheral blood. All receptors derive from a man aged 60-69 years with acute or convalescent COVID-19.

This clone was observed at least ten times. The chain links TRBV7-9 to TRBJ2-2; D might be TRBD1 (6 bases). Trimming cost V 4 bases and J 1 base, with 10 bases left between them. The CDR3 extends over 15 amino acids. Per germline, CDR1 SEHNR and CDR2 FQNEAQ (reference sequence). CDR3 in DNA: TGTGCCAGCAGCTCAAACAGGGAGAACACCGGGGAGCTGTTTTTT. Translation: CASSSNRENTGELFF. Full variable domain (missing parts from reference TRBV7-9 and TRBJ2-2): DTGVSQNPRHKITKRGQNVTFRCDPISEHNRLYWYRQTLGQGPEFLTYFQNEAQLEKSRLLSDRFSAERPKGSFSTLEIQRTEQGDSAMYLCASSSNRENTGELFFGEGSRLTVL.

The CDR3 reads CASSRIGGRTASSYEQYF. CDR3 in DNA: TGTGCCAGCAGCCGAATTGGTGGTCGGACAGCGAGCTCCTACGAGCAGTACTTC. The rearrangement joins TRBV14 to TRBJ2-7, with D possibly being TRBD1 (6 bases). The CDR3 length is 18 residues. Germline V gene lookup returns CDR1 SGHDN and CDR2 FVKESK. Trimming stripped 4 bases from V and 0 bases from J, with 22 bases between.

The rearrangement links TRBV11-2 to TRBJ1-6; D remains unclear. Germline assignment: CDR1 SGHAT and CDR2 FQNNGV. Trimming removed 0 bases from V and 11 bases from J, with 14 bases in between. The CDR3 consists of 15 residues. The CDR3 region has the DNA TGTGCCAGCAGCTTAGATCGGGGAACCCGGGCACCCCTCCACTTT. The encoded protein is CASSLDRGTRAPLHF.

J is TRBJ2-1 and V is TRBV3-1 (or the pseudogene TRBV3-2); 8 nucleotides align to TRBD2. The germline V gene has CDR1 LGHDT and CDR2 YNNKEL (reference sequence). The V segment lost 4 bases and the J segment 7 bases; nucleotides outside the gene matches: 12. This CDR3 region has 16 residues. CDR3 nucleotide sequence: TGTGCCAGCAGCCCGGTAGCGGGATCCGCTTTGAATGAGCAGTTCTTC. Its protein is CASSPVAGSALNEQFF.

DNA for the CDR3: TGCGCCAGCAGCTTGGGCAGGGCGTACACTGAAGCTTTCTTT. Translated: CASSLGRAYTEAFF. J is TRBJ1-1 and V is TRBV5-1; D may be TRBD1 (5 bases). Germline CDR1 and CDR2: SGHRS and YFSETQ. The germline V and J ends were trimmed by 0 bases and 3 bases, with 9 bases remaining between them. This CDR3 spans 14 amino acids.

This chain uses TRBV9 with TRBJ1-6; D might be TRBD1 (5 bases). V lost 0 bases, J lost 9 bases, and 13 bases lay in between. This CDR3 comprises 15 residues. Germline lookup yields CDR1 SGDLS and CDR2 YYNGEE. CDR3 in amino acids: CASSVEGTGGSPLHF. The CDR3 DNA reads TGTGCCAGCAGCGTAGAGGGGACGGGGGGTTCACCCCTCCACTTT.

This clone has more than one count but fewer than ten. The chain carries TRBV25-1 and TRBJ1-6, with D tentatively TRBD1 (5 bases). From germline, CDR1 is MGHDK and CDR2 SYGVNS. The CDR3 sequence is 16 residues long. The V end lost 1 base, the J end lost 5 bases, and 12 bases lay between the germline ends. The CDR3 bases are TGTGCCAGCAGTGAATTTGGGGGGTCGGATAATTCACCCCTCCACTTT. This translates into CASSEFGGSDNSPLHF.

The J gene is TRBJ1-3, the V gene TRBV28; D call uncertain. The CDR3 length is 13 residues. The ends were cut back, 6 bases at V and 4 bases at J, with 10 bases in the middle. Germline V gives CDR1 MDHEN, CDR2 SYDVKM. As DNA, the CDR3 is TGTGCCAGCAGCCCGCACATAGGAAACACCATATATTTT. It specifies CASSPHIGNTIYF.

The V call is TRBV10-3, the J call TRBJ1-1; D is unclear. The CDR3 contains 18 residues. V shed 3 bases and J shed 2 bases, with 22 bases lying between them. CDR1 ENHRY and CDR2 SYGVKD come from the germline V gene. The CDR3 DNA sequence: TGTGCCATCAGTGAAAACTACTTATTCGGGGAAGCTAACACTGAAGCTTTCTTT. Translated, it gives CAISENYLFGEANTEAFF.

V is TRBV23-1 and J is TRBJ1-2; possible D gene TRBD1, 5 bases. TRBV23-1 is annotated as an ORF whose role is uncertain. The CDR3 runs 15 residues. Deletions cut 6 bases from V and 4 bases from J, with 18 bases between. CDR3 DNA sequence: TGCGCCAGCAGCCGCGGGGACCCCATCCTCTATGGCTACACCTTC. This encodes CASSRGDPILYGYTF.

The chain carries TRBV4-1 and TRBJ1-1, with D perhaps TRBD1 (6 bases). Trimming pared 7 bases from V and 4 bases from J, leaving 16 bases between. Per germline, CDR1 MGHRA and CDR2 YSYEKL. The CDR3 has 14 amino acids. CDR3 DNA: TGCGCCAGCAACACAAGGGGGGGAGTCACTGAAGCTTTCTTT. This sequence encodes CASNTRGGVTEAFF.

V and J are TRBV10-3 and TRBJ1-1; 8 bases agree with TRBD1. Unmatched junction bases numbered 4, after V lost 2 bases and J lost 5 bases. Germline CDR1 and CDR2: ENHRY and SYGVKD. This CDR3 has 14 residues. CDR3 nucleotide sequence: TGTGCCATCAGTGAGGCAGGGGGCATGACTGAAGCTTTCTTT. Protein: CAISEAGGMTEAFF.

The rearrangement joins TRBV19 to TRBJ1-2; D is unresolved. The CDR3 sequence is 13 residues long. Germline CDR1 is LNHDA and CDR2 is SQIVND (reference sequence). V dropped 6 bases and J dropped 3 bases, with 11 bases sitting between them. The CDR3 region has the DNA TGTGCCAGTAGCGATGGAGCATACTATGGCTACACCTTC. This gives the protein CASSDGAYYGYTF.

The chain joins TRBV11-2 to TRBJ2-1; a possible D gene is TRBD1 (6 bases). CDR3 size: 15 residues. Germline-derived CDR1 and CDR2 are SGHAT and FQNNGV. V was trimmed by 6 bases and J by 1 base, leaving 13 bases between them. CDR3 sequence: CASSRDINSYNEQFF. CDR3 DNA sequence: TGTGCCAGCAGTCGGGACATCAATTCCTACAATGAGCAGTTCTTC.

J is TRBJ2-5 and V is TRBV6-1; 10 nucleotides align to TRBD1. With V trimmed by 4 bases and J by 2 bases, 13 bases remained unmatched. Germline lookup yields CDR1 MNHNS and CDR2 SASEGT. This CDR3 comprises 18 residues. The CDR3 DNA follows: TGTGCCAGCAGTGGACAGTACCGGGACAGGGGTTCACAAGAGACCCAGTACTTC. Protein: CASSGQYRDRGSQETQYF.

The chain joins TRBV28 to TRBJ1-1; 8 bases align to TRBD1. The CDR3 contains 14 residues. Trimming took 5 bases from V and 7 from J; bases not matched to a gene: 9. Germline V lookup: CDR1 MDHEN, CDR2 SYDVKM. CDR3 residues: CASSPSGQDLEAFF. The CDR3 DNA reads TGTGCCAGCAGTCCCTCGGGACAGGACCTTGAAGCTTTCTTT.

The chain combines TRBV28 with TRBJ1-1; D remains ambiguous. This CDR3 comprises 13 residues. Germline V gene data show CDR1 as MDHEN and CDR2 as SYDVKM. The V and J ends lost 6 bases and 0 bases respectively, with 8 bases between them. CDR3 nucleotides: TGTGCCAGCAGCACAGCCTTGAACACTGAAGCTTTCTTT. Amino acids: CASSTALNTEAFF.

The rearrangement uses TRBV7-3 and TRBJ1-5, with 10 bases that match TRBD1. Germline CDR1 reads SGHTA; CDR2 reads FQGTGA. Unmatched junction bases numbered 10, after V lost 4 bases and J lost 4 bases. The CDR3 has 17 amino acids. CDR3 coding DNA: TGTGCCAGCAGCTCACCGGACAGGGGGTTTTGGAATCAGCCCCAGCATTTT. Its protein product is CASSSPDRGFWNQPQHF.

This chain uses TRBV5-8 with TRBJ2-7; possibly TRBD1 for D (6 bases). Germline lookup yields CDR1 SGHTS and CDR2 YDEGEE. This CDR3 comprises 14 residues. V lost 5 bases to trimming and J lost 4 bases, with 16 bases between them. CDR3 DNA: TGTGCCAGCAGAAGAACAGGGAACAGGTACGAGCAGTACTTC. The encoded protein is CASRRTGNRYEQYF.

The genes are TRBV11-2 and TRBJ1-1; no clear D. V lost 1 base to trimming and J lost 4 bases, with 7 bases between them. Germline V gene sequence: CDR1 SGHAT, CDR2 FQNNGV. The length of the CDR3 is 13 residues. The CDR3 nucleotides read TGTGCCAGCAGCTTAGGAGAGGGCACTGAAGCTTTCTTT. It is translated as CASSLGEGTEAFF.

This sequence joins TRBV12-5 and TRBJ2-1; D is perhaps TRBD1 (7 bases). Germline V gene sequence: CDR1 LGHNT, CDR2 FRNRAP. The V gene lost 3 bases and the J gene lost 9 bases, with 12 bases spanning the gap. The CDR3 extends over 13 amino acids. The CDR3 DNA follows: TGTGCTAGTGGTTTCAGGGGGGAAGGTGAGCAGTTCTTC. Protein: CASGFRGEGEQFF.